This entry lists 5 T cell receptor beta chains sequenced from one sample in a study of identifying expanded T cells in peripheral blood. The repertoire was sequenced with immunoSEQ multiplex PCR; TCRdb's copy has only in-frame clones and lacks some. The sample has about 100,000 clones; 88% are singletons. The source material was blood. These receptors originate from a person aged 18 to 69 in good health.

The chain links TRBV5-4 to TRBJ2-3, with 13 bases that match TRBD2. Trimming took 4 bases from V and 5 from J; bases not matched to a gene: 7. Germline CDR1 SGHNT, CDR2 YYREEE (reference sequence). CDR3 size: 16 residues. CDR3 coding DNA: TGTGCCAGCAGCAAACGACTAGCGGGGGGCGTAGATACGCAGTATTTT. Translating it yields CASSKRLAGGVDTQYF. The full variable domain, completed using reference TRBV5-4 and TRBJ2-3, is ETGVTQSPTHLIKTRGQQVTLRCSSQSGHNTVSWYQQALGQGPQFIFQYYREEENGRGNFPPRFSGLQFPNYSSELNVNALELDDSALYLCASSKRLAGGVDTQYFGPGTRLTVL.

The chain links TRBV9 to TRBJ2-1; 8 bases match TRBD2. The germline CDR1 and CDR2 sequences are SGDLS and YYNGEE. Losses at the gene ends were 3 bases for V and 8 bases for J; bases not matched to a gene: 22. This CDR3 is built from 19 residues. CDR3: CASSADGSLLAALNYEQFF. The CDR3, as DNA: TGTGCCAGCAGCGCTGACGGAAGCCTACTAGCGGCACTCAACTATGAGCAGTTCTTC.

The V gene is TRBV7-8, the J gene TRBJ1-1, with no clear D. The CDR3 extends over 12 amino acids. Germline V gives CDR1 SGHVS, CDR2 FQNEAQ. Between the trimmed V and J ends, which lost 6 bases and 4 bases, there was a span of 9 bases. The CDR3 is CASRRAGTEAFF. In nucleotides, the CDR3 is TGTGCCAGCAGACGCGCTGGCACTGAAGCTTTCTTT.

The chain has TRBV18 and TRBJ2-6, with D perhaps TRBD2 (6 bases). V shed 3 bases and J shed 0 bases, with 9 bases lying between them. The length of the CDR3 is 16 residues. Germline loops: CDR1 KGHSH, CDR2 LQKENI. CDR3 sequence (DNA): TGTGCCAGCTCACCTAGGCGGGACTCTGGGGCCAACGTCCTGACTTTC. Amino acids: CASSPRRDSGANVLTF.

The chain carries TRBV6-6 and TRBJ2-2, with unresolved D. This CDR3 contains 14 residues. Trimming removed 8 bases at V and 0 bases at J, with 10 bases between. Germline lookup yields CDR1 MNHNY and CDR2 SVGAGI (reference sequence). CDR3 sequence reads: CASSPRSNTGELFF. The CDR3 DNA sequence: TGTGCCAGCTCCCCTCGGTCGAACACCGGGGAGCTGTTTTTT.